This T cell receptor beta chain was obtained from a study of cytomegalovirus exposure and HLA in healthy donors. Study-level points and caveats: Most CMV-associated TCR beta chains were later found to appear HLA-restricted. In the analysis, some V segments, TRBV6-2 and TRBV6-3 included, were excluded as indistinguishable. Later, an analysis showed that TCR beta chains associated with HLA were more clonally expanded than others that were equally common.

There were likely unrecorded immune exposures, though donors were nominally healthy when sampled. The primer mix had 60 Vbeta and 13 Jbeta primers. The table came from immunoSEQ multiplex PCR; TCRdb's copy has only in-frame clones and leaves some out. In the table there are 90,000 to 120,000 clones, 81% of which are singletons. V lost 0 bases, J lost 1 base, and 7 bases lay in between. There are 14 residues in the CDR3. From germline, CDR1 is SGHRS and CDR2 YFSETQ. This clone occurred a few times. The antigen remains undetermined. V is TRBV5-1 and J is TRBJ2-5; D possibly corresponds to TRBD1 (6 bases). Sequencing was done on a sample of PBMCs. The TCR was taken from a man aged 25 to 40 in good health and CMV-seronegative. CDR3 amino acids: CASSLGQVQETQYF. In nucleotides, the CDR3 is TGCGCCAGCAGCTTGGGACAGGTCCAAGAGACCCAGTACTTC.